This entry lists 10 T cell receptor beta chains sequenced from one sample in a study of CD8 T cells in Susac syndrome. After extraction with the RNeasy kit, about 0.45 to 1 ug of the RNA was reverse transcribed using random hexamers. Each CDR3 protein is one row after TCRdb ran MiXCR on the immunoSEQ multiplex PCR reads. The sample shows about 190,000 distinct CDR3 sequences, over 85% of them seen only once. Specimen: CD4+ T cells from PBMCs. These receptors originate from a human donor in good health.

This clonotype was seen once. The chain links TRBV11-2 to TRBJ2-1; 8 bases line up with TRBD2. The CDR3 spans 18 residues. The J segment lost 9 bases and the V segment lost 6 bases, leaving 22 bases of the junction unmatched. Germline V gives CDR1 SGHAT, CDR2 FQNNGV. For the CDR3, the DNA is TGTGCCAGCAGTTTGGAAGGGGCATGGGCTAGCGGGTGGATTGAGCAGTTCTTC. As protein: CASSLEGAWASGWIEQFF. Full variable domain (missing parts from reference TRBV11-2 and TRBJ2-1): EAGVAQSPRYKIIEKRQSVAFWCNPISGHATLYWYQQILGQGPKLLIQFQNNGVVDDSQLPKDRFSAERLKGVDSTLKIQPAKLEDSAVYLCASSLEGAWASGWIEQFFGPGTRLTVL.

The genes are TRBV9 and TRBJ2-3; 7 bases align to TRBD2. J was trimmed by 3 bases and V by 1 base; bases with no gene match: 8. Germline CDR1 and CDR2: SGDLS and YYNGEE. The CDR3 length is 16 residues. DNA of the CDR3: TGTGCCAGCAGCGTATCAGAGCGGGGTTGGACAGATACGCAGTATTTT. It encodes CASSVSERGWTDTQYF.

The rearrangement links TRBV20-1 to TRBJ2-5, with unresolved D. The CDR3 runs 13 residues. V was clipped by 6 bases and J by 1 base, with 12 bases between them. Germline V gene data show CDR1 as DFQATT and CDR2 as SNEGSKA (reference sequence). As DNA, the CDR3 is TGCAGTGCCCCTCCGACCGTCCAAGAGACCCAGTACTTC. It codes for CSAPPTVQETQYF.

CDR3 bases: TGTGCCAGCAGCGCCGGACAGGGATTCTATAATTCACCCCTCCACTTT. This codes for CASSAGQGFYNSPLHF. This sequence joins TRBV9 and TRBJ1-6, with 8 nucleotides matching TRBD1. J was trimmed by 3 bases and V by 3 bases; bases with no gene match: 5. The CDR3 is 16 amino acids. Germline V gene sequence: CDR1 SGDLS, CDR2 YYNGEE.

The V gene is TRBV15, the J gene TRBJ2-1, with TRBD1 matching 9 bases. The V and J ends lost 4 bases and 0 bases, in that order; junction bases with no gene match: 10. This CDR3 region has 18 residues. Per germline, CDR1 LNHNV and CDR2 YYDKDF (reference sequence). This chain's CDR3 is CATSTPPGQGNSYNEQFF. Written as DNA, the CDR3 is TGTGCCACCAGCACCCCCCCCGGACAGGGGAACTCCTACAATGAGCAGTTCTTC.

The chain combines TRBV7-2 with TRBJ2-3, with unresolved D. Looked up from germline, CDR1 is SGHTA and CDR2 is FQGNSA. V lost 8 bases and J 2 bases, leaving 17 bases between the germline ends. The CDR3 has 15 amino acids. The CDR3 coding sequence is TGTGCCAGCGAGGCGCGTCGCTCCGCCACAGATACGCAGTATTTT. Translation: CASEARRSATDTQYF.

This rearrangement joins TRBV12-3 or TRBV12-4 to TRBJ1-4, with 7 bases identical to TRBD1. Germline trimming cut 6 bases from V and 3 bases from J; bases unmatched to any gene: 4. The CDR3 consists of 14 residues. For the CDR3, the DNA is TGTGCCAGCAGCCAGGGGACAGCTAATGAAAAACTGTTTTTT. Protein sequence: CASSQGTANEKLFF.

The CDR3 loop reads CATRGDRNQPQHF. The CDR3 DNA reads as TGTGCCACCCGGGGGGATCGCAATCAGCCCCAGCATTTT. This rearrangement joins TRBV6-5 to TRBJ1-5; maybe TRBD1 (5 bases). With 10 bases removed from V and 2 bases from J, the gap between germline ends came to 12 bases. Germline V gene sequence: CDR1 MNHEY, CDR2 SVGAGI. This CDR3 has 13 residues.

This rearrangement joins TRBV4-2 to TRBJ2-3; D is undetermined. Trimming pared 0 bases from V and 4 bases from J, leaving 14 bases between. This CDR3 is 16 amino acids long. The germline gives CDR1 LGHNA, CDR2 YNFKEQ. The DNA for the CDR3 is TGTGCCAGCAGCCAAGATCTCACTTTTCCTCCAGATACGCAGTATTTT. This sequence encodes CASSQDLTFPPDTQYF.

The V and J genes are TRBV20-1 and TRBJ2-4, with unresolved D. This CDR3 contains 11 residues. V lost 3 bases and J lost 8, with 8 bases in between. Germline CDR1 reads DFQATT; CDR2 reads SNEGSKA (reference sequence). The CDR3, as DNA: TGCAGTGCTAGTTATCGGGACATTCAGTACTTC. Amino acid sequence: CSASYRDIQYF.